The entry below describes one T cell receptor (beta chain). Its antigen is not identified. V was shortened by 8 bases and J by 0 bases, with 13 bases between the two germline ends. CDR3 size: 14 residues. Germline V gene lookup returns CDR1 SEHNR and CDR2 FQNEAQ (reference sequence). The data originate from a study of cytomegalovirus exposure and HLA in healthy donors. Study-wide background: Of over 300 genotyped donors, about 81% clustered with self-reported Caucasian donors. Study-level findings and limits: In a later analysis, common viral pathogens appeared linked to several of the most significant clusters. Being indistinguishable, some V segments were excluded, TRBV6-2 and TRBV6-3 among them. A later analysis found TCR association rates differed by HLA locus, highest for DRB1 and lowest for HLA-C.

It was with 60 Vbeta and 13 Jbeta primers that the PCR ran. Profiled with immunoSEQ multiplex PCR; TCRdb holds only in-frame clones, not every one. The sample holds tens of thousands of clones; 70% to 85% are singletons and the top ten take approximately 2.8%. The chain is built from TRBV7-9 and TRBJ1-2; TRBD1 might be the D (5 bases). The sample consisted of PBMCs. The TCR comes from a man aged 25-45 years in good health and CMV-seronegative. CDR3 region: CASCGPGANYGYTF. The CDR3 bases are TGTGCCAGCTGTGGTCCGGGGGCTAACTATGGCTACACCTTC.